A single sample gave rise to the 19 T cell receptor beta chains below, sequenced in a study of identifying expanded T cells in peripheral blood. Assay: immunoSEQ multiplex PCR; the TCRdb copy retains only in-frame clones and omits some. The data contain about 78,000 clones, roughly 86% of them singletons. The specimen was blood. These receptors originate from a person aged 18 to 75 in good health.

The rearrangement links TRBV12-1 to TRBJ1-1. TRBV12-1 is flagged as a pseudogene. This CDR3 region has 16 residues. CDR3 nucleotides: TGTGCCAGCAGCTTATTGGGCCGACTGGAGAACACTGAAGCTTTCTTT. Translating it yields CASSLLGRLENTEAFF.

The chain employs TRBV28 and TRBJ1-5, with TRBD1 matching 9 bases. The trim removed 11 bases at V and 6 bases at J, leaving 11 bases unmatched. Germline-derived CDR1 and CDR2 are MDHEN and SYDVKM. The CDR3 is 14 residues long. CDR3 protein: CASFPGQGPQPQHF. CDR3 sequence (DNA): TGTGCCTCTTTCCCGGGACAGGGACCTCAGCCCCAGCATTTT.

This chain uses TRBV7-2 with TRBJ2-1; no firm D call. Germline CDR1 SGHTA, CDR2 FQGNSA. The CDR3 is 14 amino acids. V lost 5 bases to trimming and J lost 10 bases, with 18 bases between them. This CDR3 reads CASSVDWTAQEQFF. DNA for the CDR3: TGTGCCAGCAGCGTAGACTGGACGGCGCAGGAGCAGTTCTTC.

This clone is medium-sized. The same CDR3 is also encoded by other DNA sequences in this sample. The CDR3 reads CASSFSTGELFF. The CDR3 DNA reads TGTGCCAGCAGTTTCAGTACCGGGGAGCTGTTTTTT. The chain carries TRBV27 and TRBJ2-2; D is uncertain. Trimming stripped 3 bases from V and 5 bases from J, with 4 bases between. Germline V gene lookup returns CDR1 MNHEY and CDR2 SMNVEV (reference sequence). The CDR3 has 12 residues.

The chain is built from TRBV6-1 and TRBJ2-7; TRBD2 is a possible D gene (7 bases). Germline CDR1 is MNHNS and CDR2 is SASEGT. Between the trimmed V and J ends, which lost 0 bases and 2 bases, there was a span of 17 bases. The CDR3 is 17 amino acids. The CDR3 bases are TGTGCCAGCAGTGAAGCCTTCGGGGGGACACCTACCTACGAGCAGTACTTC. This codes for CASSEAFGGTPTYEQYF.

The chain is built from TRBV2 and TRBJ2-1; D not resolved. There are 13 residues in the CDR3. The V and J ends lost 2 bases and 11 bases respectively, with 13 bases between them. Germline-derived CDR1 and CDR2 are SNHLY and FYNNEI. DNA for the CDR3: TGTGCCAGCAGTGAAAATTTAGGGTCGAAGCAGTTCTTC. It codes for CASSENLGSKQFF.

The V call is TRBV5-1, the J call TRBJ2-5; either TRBD1 or TRBD2 may supply D (5 bases each). The CDR3 extends over 15 amino acids. The germline V gene has CDR1 SGHRS and CDR2 YFSETQ. Trimming took 1 base from V and 3 from J, leaving 13 bases between them. In DNA, the CDR3 is TGCGCCAGCAGCTTGTGGGGGAATTACGAAGAGACCCAGTACTTC. This gives the protein CASSLWGNYEETQYF.

CDR3 protein: CASSVAGTVQETQYF. CDR3 DNA sequence: TGTGCCAGCAGCGTAGCAGGTACAGTCCAAGAGACCCAGTACTTC. The rearrangement links TRBV9 to TRBJ2-5; D is undetermined. The CDR3 sequence is 15 residues long. Germline CDR1 and CDR2: SGDLS and YYNGEE. Trimming left V 0 bases short and J 1 base short, with 10 bases between.

The V call is TRBV27, the J call TRBJ2-5; D gene uncertain. There are 14 residues in the CDR3. The ends were cut back, 6 bases at V and 1 base at J, with 12 bases in the middle. The germline V gene encodes CDR1 MNHEY and CDR2 SMNVEV (reference sequence). CDR3 amino acids: CASSEVVGQETQYF. In nucleotides, the CDR3 is TGTGCCAGCAGCGAAGTGGTAGGCCAAGAGACCCAGTACTTC.

The CDR3 loop reads CASSLAGRDTQYF. DNA of the CDR3: TGCGCCAGCAGCTTGGCCGGGAGAGATACGCAGTATTTT. V is TRBV5-1 and J is TRBJ2-3; weak D call: TRBD2 (6 bases). With 0 bases removed from V and 5 bases from J, the gap between germline ends came to 7 bases. In germline, CDR1 is SGHRS, CDR2 YFSETQ. The length of the CDR3 is 13 residues. The entire variable domain, with the rest obtained from reference TRBV5-1 and TRBJ2-3, is as follows: KAGVTQTPRYLIKTRGQQVTLSCSPISGHRSVSWYQQTPGQGLQFLFEYFSETQRNKGNFPGRFSGRQFSNSRSEMNVSTLELGDSALYLCASSLAGRDTQYFGPGTRLTVL.

The chain is built from TRBV11-2 and TRBJ2-5, with TRBD2 identical over 13 bases. The CDR3 loop spans 19 amino acids. Germline loops: CDR1 SGHAT, CDR2 FQNNGV. Trimming cost V 0 bases and J 6 bases; bases outside gene matches: 13. CDR3 coding DNA: TGTGCCAGCAGCTTAGAGGGCATTAGGACTAGCGGGAGTGGGAAGACCCAGTACTTC. Translated: CASSLEGIRTSGSGKTQYF.

This clone was seen more than once but under ten times. The V gene is TRBV6-5, the J gene TRBJ1-1; the D is unclear. CDR3 length equals 13 residues. V was pared by 7 bases and J by 4 bases, with 13 bases between. CDR1 is MNHEY, CDR2 SVGAGI, per germline. CDR3 loop: CASITALGTEAFF. CDR3 bases: TGTGCCAGCATAACGGCCTTGGGCACTGAAGCTTTCTTT.

The CDR3 region has the DNA TGTGCCAGCAGCTTAGAAATCGGCGGGAGGGCTTCTGGGGAGCAGTTCTTC. It encodes CASSLEIGGRASGEQFF. V usage is TRBV7-2 and J usage is TRBJ2-1; 9 positions match TRBD2. The germline CDR1 and CDR2 sequences are SGHTA and FQGNSA. Unmatched junction bases numbered 14, after V lost 1 base and J lost 10 bases. This CDR3 is 17 amino acids long. Looking up the rest from reference TRBV7-2 and TRBJ2-1 gives the full variable domain: GAGVSQSPSNKVTEKGKDVELRCDPISGHTALYWYRQSLGQGLEFLIYFQGNSAPDKSGLPSDRFSAERTGGSVSTLTIQRTQQEDSAVYLCASSLEIGGRASGEQFFGPGTRLTVL.

V is TRBV4-2 and J is TRBJ1-4; a weak D match, TRBD1 (5 bases). The V end was cut by 0 bases, the J end by 3 bases, with 11 bases between. The CDR3 spans 16 residues. Germline lookup yields CDR1 LGHNA and CDR2 YNFKEQ. CDR3 bases: TGTGCCAGCAGCCAAGAACCCCGAGGGGCTAATGAAAAACTGTTTTTT. This sequence encodes CASSQEPRGANEKLFF.

V gene TRBV15 combines with J gene TRBJ2-6, with TRBD2 matching over 16 bases. Germline CDR1 is LNHNV and CDR2 is YYDKDF (reference sequence). Trimming took 3 bases from V and 0 from J; bases not matched to a gene: 14. This CDR3 region has 23 residues. The CDR3 region has the DNA TGTGCCACCAGCAGTTCATACCCCGGGACTAGCGGGAGGGTCCCCTCTGGGGCCAACGTCCTGACTTTC. Translated, it gives CATSSSYPGTSGRVPSGANVLTF.

This rearrangement joins TRBV4-2 to TRBJ2-3; D could derive from TRBD1 or TRBD2 (6 bases each). Germline CDR1 is LGHNA and CDR2 is YNFKEQ. V lost 3 bases to trimming and J lost 5 bases, with 15 bases between them. The CDR3 extends over 15 amino acids. For the CDR3, the DNA is TGTGCCAGCAGCCAGCCCTCGGGGGCGGGAGATACGCAGTATTTT. Amino acid sequence: CASSQPSGAGDTQYF.

The rearrangement links TRBV5-5 to TRBJ1-1, with D unclear. CDR1 and CDR2 from the germline V gene are SGHKS and YYEKEE (reference sequence). This CDR3 is built from 15 residues. The V end was cut by 0 bases, the J end by 0 bases, with 9 bases between. The CDR3 DNA follows: TGTGCCAGCAGCTTGGAGCCAGGCATGAACACTGAAGCTTTCTTT. It codes for CASSLEPGMNTEAFF.

This clone was counted a single time. DNA for the CDR3: TGCAGCGTTGGTCGGGGCACGACTGAAAAACTGTTTTTT. Its translation is CSVGRGTTEKLFF. V is TRBV29-1 and J is TRBJ1-4; possibly TRBD1 for D (5 bases). The CDR3 is 13 residues long. The V gene lost 4 bases and the J gene lost 7 bases, with 13 bases spanning the gap. CDR1 is SQVTM, CDR2 ANQGSEA, per germline. The entire variable domain, with the rest obtained from reference TRBV29-1 and TRBJ1-4, is as follows: SAVISQKPSRDICQRGTSLTIQCQVDSQVTMMFWYRQQPGQSLTLIATANQGSEATYESGFVIDKFPISRPNLTFSTLTVSNMSPEDSSIYLCSVGRGTTEKLFFGSGTQLSVL.

The genes are TRBV6-1 and TRBJ2-7; 10 bases map to TRBD2. Germline V gene sequence: CDR1 MNHNS, CDR2 SASEGT. The CDR3 consists of 13 residues. The V and J ends lost 7 bases and 2 bases, in that order; junction bases with no gene match: 2. The CDR3 loop reads CASIGLAAYEQYF. The CDR3 DNA sequence: TGTGCCAGCATTGGACTAGCGGCCTACGAGCAGTACTTC.